The 26 T cell receptor beta chains presented below share a single source sample, sequenced in a study of long-term antiretroviral therapy in people with HIV. They ran version v3.0 of the immunoSEQ assay at survey level. The assay was immunoSEQ multiplex PCR, and TCRdb's table has in-frame clones only and misses some. The data contain 15,000 to 20,000 clones, 79% of them seen just once; the ten biggest clones take up under 6.5%. Source: unsorted PBMCs, taken at the start of antiretroviral therapy, before treatment. Receptors were obtained from a young man with HIV.

The chain employs TRBV5-8 and TRBJ1-1; TRBD1 matches 8 bases. This CDR3 region has 15 residues. Germline values: CDR1 SGHTS, CDR2 YDEGEE. Trimming removed 6 bases from V and 3 bases from J; junction bases left unmatched: 10. CDR3 in DNA: TGTGCCAGCAACCTCGACAGGGGTGGGGACACTGAAGCTTTCTTT. Translating it yields CASNLDRGGDTEAFF.

This clone was observed a handful of times. V usage is TRBV27 and J usage is TRBJ2-2; TRBD2 matches at 7 bases. Germline CDR1 is MNHEY and CDR2 is SMNVEV (reference sequence). The V and J ends lost 6 bases and 0 bases, in that order; junction bases with no gene match: 4. The CDR3 spans 15 residues. This chain's CDR3 is CASRPRGANTGELFF. In nucleotides, the CDR3 is TGTGCCAGCAGGCCCCGGGGGGCGAACACCGGGGAGCTGTTTTTT.

V usage is TRBV7-9 and J usage is TRBJ1-1, with D hard to call. V lost 1 base, J lost 5 bases, and 17 bases lay in between. The CDR3 consists of 16 residues. Germline V gene sequence: CDR1 SEHNR, CDR2 FQNEAQ (reference sequence). The CDR3, as DNA: TGTGCCAGCAGCTTAGTCTTTGGCGGCACTGGGACTGAAGCTTTCTTT. Translating it yields CASSLVFGGTGTEAFF.

J is TRBJ2-7 and V is TRBV18; D may be TRBD1 or TRBD2 (5 bases each). Trimming stripped 0 bases from V and 1 base from J, with 13 bases between. The length of the CDR3 is 16 residues. Germline V gene data show CDR1 as KGHSH and CDR2 as LQKENI. This chain's CDR3 is CASSPPPGQWSYEQYF. The CDR3 nucleotides are TGTGCCAGCTCACCACCTCCGGGGCAGTGGTCCTACGAGCAGTACTTC.

The V and J genes are TRBV11-3 and TRBJ2-1; D tentatively fits TRBD1 or TRBD2 (5 bases each). Trimming cost V 8 bases and J 0 bases, with 17 bases left between them. The germline V gene has CDR1 SGHNT and CDR2 YENEEA. The length of the CDR3 is 16 residues. The CDR3 region has the DNA TGTGCCAGCCGAATTCTTGGGGACCCCTCCTACAATGAGCAGTTCTTC. This encodes CASRILGDPSYNEQFF.

V is TRBV7-9 and J is TRBJ2-5; 10 bases map to TRBD1. The DNA end lines up better with TRBJ2-7; the J call may be wrong. The CDR3 length is 15 residues. Germline V gene sequence: CDR1 SEHNR, CDR2 FQNEAQ (reference sequence). The CDR3 sequence: CASSFPGTGAHEQYF. Written as DNA, the CDR3 is TGTGCCAGCAGCTTCCCCGGGACAGGGGCTCACGAGCAGTACTTC.

This clone appeared a few times. This sequence joins TRBV29-1 and TRBJ1-2; D may be TRBD1 (5 bases). In germline, CDR1 is SQVTM, CDR2 ANQGSEA. Trimming removed 4 bases at V and 4 bases at J, with 10 bases between. This CDR3 is 12 amino acids long. CDR3 nucleotide sequence: TGCAGCGTTGGGGGGGGACTCTATGGCTACACCTTC. It yields the protein CSVGGGLYGYTF.

This chain uses TRBV29-1 with TRBJ1-2; 7 positions agree with TRBD1. V gave up 6 bases and J gave up 6 bases; unmatched junction bases: 7. Germline CDR1 SQVTM, CDR2 ANQGSEA. The CDR3 sequence is 12 residues long. CDR3 loop: CSVTGTVDGYTF. CDR3 coding DNA: TGCAGCGTGACCGGGACAGTCGATGGCTACACCTTC.

This clone was picked up a small number of times. The genes are TRBV15 and TRBJ1-1; no firm D call. Trimming stripped 0 bases from V and 6 bases from J, with 14 bases between. Germline CDR1 reads LNHNV; CDR2 reads YYDKDF (reference sequence). The CDR3 sequence is 15 residues long. The CDR3 protein is CATSRDRSMSSEAFF. CDR3 coding DNA: TGTGCCACCAGCAGAGATCGTTCCATGAGTTCTGAAGCTTTCTTT.

This clone was seen a single time. This chain connects TRBV11-2 to TRBJ2-5, with D uncertain. This CDR3 is built from 14 residues. Trimming took 5 bases from V and 2 from J, leaving 12 bases between them. Germline V CDR1 and CDR2: SGHAT, FQNNGV. The chain's CDR3 is CASSPRFGQETQYF. In DNA form, the CDR3 reads TGTGCCAGCAGCCCCCGCTTTGGGCAAGAGACCCAGTACTTC.

V gene TRBV5-4 combines with J gene TRBJ2-1; TRBD2 might be the D (6 bases). Trimming pared 0 bases from V and 6 bases from J, leaving 19 bases between. The CDR3 extends over 17 amino acids. The germline gives CDR1 SGHNT, CDR2 YYREEE (reference sequence). The CDR3 loop reads CASSLERTGTGGNEQFF. The CDR3 nucleotides read TGTGCCAGCAGCTTGGAGCGCACCGGGACTGGGGGCAATGAGCAGTTCTTC. The full variable domain, in which reference TRBV5-4 and TRBJ2-1 provide the parts outside the CDR3, is ETGVTQSPTHLIKTRGQQVTLRCSSQSGHNTVSWYQQALGQGPQFIFQYYREEENGRGNFPPRFSGLQFPNYSSELNVNALELDDSALYLCASSLERTGTGGNEQFFGPGTRLTVL.

This rearrangement joins TRBV5-4 to TRBJ2-1, with D hard to call. V was pared by 2 bases and J by 10 bases, with 13 bases between. Germline V lookup: CDR1 SGHNT, CDR2 YYREEE (reference sequence). The CDR3 sequence is 13 residues long. The CDR3 DNA is TGTGCCAGCAGCTTTTTCGTGGGCGAGGAGCAGTTCTTC. Its protein is CASSFFVGEEQFF.

The rearrangement joins TRBV7-9 to TRBJ1-5; 9 bases are shared with TRBD1. The V gene's germline CDR1 is SEHNR and CDR2 FQNEAQ (reference sequence). The V and J ends lost 1 base and 1 base, in that order; junction bases with no gene match: 2. The CDR3 spans 16 residues. CDR3 protein: CASSLVTGGSNQPQHF. In nucleotides, the CDR3 is TGTGCCAGCAGCTTAGTGACAGGGGGAAGCAATCAGCCCCAGCATTTT.

This chain uses TRBV2 with TRBJ2-2; TRBD1 might be the D (6 bases). This CDR3 comprises 16 residues. Per germline, CDR1 SNHLY and CDR2 FYNNEI. With 4 bases removed from V and 0 bases from J, the gap between germline ends came to 12 bases. The CDR3: CASSAGTLTNTGELFF. In DNA, the CDR3 is TGTGCCAGCAGTGCCGGGACACTGACGAACACCGGGGAGCTGTTTTTT.

The J gene is TRBJ2-7, the V gene TRBV27; 7 bases fit TRBD2. This CDR3 is 16 amino acids long. Germline CDR1 MNHEY, CDR2 SMNVEV (reference sequence). Unmatched junction bases numbered 10, after V lost 3 bases and J lost 2 bases. The CDR3 spells CASSFAMASGTYEQYF. CDR3 in DNA: TGTGCCAGCAGTTTCGCTATGGCTAGCGGTACCTACGAGCAGTACTTC.

The chain has TRBV7-9 and TRBJ2-1; D gene unclear. Trimming shortened V by 5 bases and J by 8 bases, and 13 bases separated the two germline ends. The germline V gene has CDR1 SEHNR and CDR2 FQNEAQ (reference sequence). The CDR3 consists of 13 residues. This chain's CDR3 is CASSIIMGDEQFF. The CDR3 DNA follows: TGTGCCAGCAGCATTATCATGGGTGATGAGCAGTTCTTC.

This chain joins TRBV29-1 and TRBJ1-1; D unclear. The V and J ends lost 0 bases and 7 bases respectively, with 12 bases between them. Germline lookup yields CDR1 SQVTM and CDR2 ANQGSEA. The CDR3 length is 13 residues. CDR3 protein: CSVEEAGGVEAFF. CDR3 DNA: TGCAGCGTTGAAGAGGCTGGCGGAGTTGAAGCTTTCTTT.

The chain couples TRBV6-5 to TRBJ2-7, with D hard to call. CDR1 and CDR2 from the germline V gene are MNHEY and SVGAGI. Trimming shortened V by 2 bases and J by 6 bases, and 11 bases separated the two germline ends. The CDR3 consists of 13 residues. The CDR3 DNA follows: TGTGCCAGCAGTTACATGGGGTTGGGCGAGCAGTACTTC. It yields the protein CASSYMGLGEQYF.

This chain joins TRBV7-8 and TRBJ2-7, with 7 bases that match TRBD1. Germline values: CDR1 SGHVS, CDR2 FQNEAQ. With V trimmed by 4 bases and J by 1 base, 4 bases remained unmatched. The CDR3 sequence is 14 residues long. The CDR3 here is CASSSRDSSYEQYF. The CDR3 bases are TGTGCCAGCAGCTCCCGGGACAGTTCCTACGAGCAGTACTTC.

This clone has just a few counts. Other DNA sequences within the sample encode an identical CDR3. The chain combines TRBV10-3 with TRBJ2-1, with TRBD2 as a possible D gene (6 bases). The V gene's germline CDR1 is ENHRY and CDR2 SYGVKD. The CDR3 is 12 amino acids. Trimming removed 10 bases from V and 4 bases from J, with 11 bases in between. DNA of the CDR3: TGTGCCACCCGGGACTCTTACAATGAGCAGTTCTTC. Its protein is CATRDSYNEQFF.

This chain links TRBV4-1 with TRBJ1-3; 9 bases are a match to TRBD1. CDR1 MGHRA and CDR2 YSYEKL come from the germline V gene. This CDR3 comprises 20 residues. Unmatched junction bases numbered 12, after V lost 0 bases and J lost 0 bases. The CDR3 protein is CASSQDLIGQGLLSGNTIYF. Here the CDR3 DNA reads TGCGCCAGCAGCCAAGATCTAATTGGACAGGGGCTTCTCTCTGGAAACACCATATATTTT.

V and J are TRBV2 and TRBJ1-1; D is ambiguous. In germline, CDR1 is SNHLY, CDR2 FYNNEI. This CDR3 is 13 amino acids long. Between the trimmed V and J ends, which lost 1 base and 0 bases, there was a span of 3 bases. Here the CDR3 reads CASSEVMNTEAFF. CDR3 sequence (DNA): TGTGCCAGCAGTGAAGTGATGAACACTGAAGCTTTCTTT. The full variable domain, completed using reference TRBV2 and TRBJ1-1, is EPEVTQTPSHQVTQMGQEVILRCVPISNHLYFYWYRQILGQKVEFLVSFYNNEISEKSEIFDDQFSVERPDGSNFTLKIRSTKLEDSAMYFCASSEVMNTEAFFGQGTRLTVV.

This clone was picked up one time. V and J are TRBV6-5 and TRBJ2-4, with 9 bases fitting TRBD2. The V gene end was trimmed by 5 bases and the J gene end by 7 bases; junction bases not matched to a gene: 9. The CDR3 has 15 amino acids. CDR1 MNHEY and CDR2 SVGAGI come from the germline V gene. CDR3 amino acids: CASSTVSGSENIQYF. CDR3 bases: TGTGCCAGCAGTACCGTTAGCGGGAGTGAGAACATTCAGTACTTC.

The V call is TRBV13, the J call TRBJ1-1; no firm D call. The germline V and J ends were trimmed by 0 bases and 7 bases, with 9 bases remaining between them. CDR3 length: 13 amino acids. Germline-derived CDR1 and CDR2 are PRHDT and FYEKMQ (reference sequence). CDR3 residues: CASSLGQVGEAFF. CDR3 nucleotide sequence: TGTGCCAGCAGCTTAGGCCAGGTCGGTGAAGCTTTCTTT.

In the case of this clone: An end of the junction differs from the germline gene, which may be a read error. The J gene is TRBJ2-1, the V gene TRBV6-1, with 9 bases aligning to TRBD2. The CDR3 loop spans 17 amino acids. Looked up from germline, CDR1 is MNHNS and CDR2 is SASEGT. CDR3 protein: CASSKAETSGLYSEQFF. The CDR3 bases are TGTGCCAGCAGTAAAGCAGAGACTAGCGGCCTCTACAGTGAGCAGTTCTTC.

The table lists this clone with a few counts. V usage is TRBV4-1 and J usage is TRBJ2-1; 7 bases fit TRBD2. CDR1 and CDR2 from the germline V gene are MGHRA and YSYEKL. V dropped 0 bases and J dropped 9; count of bases not matched to a gene: 17. The CDR3 is made up of 18 amino acids. The CDR3 nucleotides are TGCGCCAGCAGCCAAGAGCCGGGCCTGGGGGGGAGCTTGCTTGAGCAGTTCTTC. Its translation: CASSQEPGLGGSLLEQFF.